This T cell receptor (beta chain) stems from a study of blood T cell repertoires in COVID-19. On the study more broadly: PBMCs, B-cell-depleted T cells, or T cells provided the cDNA or gDNA that made up the material.

Produced via immunoSEQ multiplex PCR; TCRdb's table is partial and in-frame only. The data contain 150,000 to 200,000 clones, about 80% of them singletons. Looked up from germline, CDR1 is SGHAT and CDR2 is FQNNGV. The CDR3 contains 15 residues. The ends lost 4 bases at V and 1 base at J; junction bases unmatched: 5. The rearrangement uses TRBV11-2 and TRBJ2-7, with 9 bases aligning to TRBD1. This receptor was obtained from a woman aged 70-85 years with acute or convalescent COVID-19. Sequencing used peripheral blood. In nucleotides, the CDR3 is TGTGCCAGCAGCTCCCGGGACAGGGCTTCCTACGAGCAGTACTTC. Translating it yields CASSSRDRASYEQYF.